The next 21 T cell receptor beta chains were all read from a single sample in a study of blood T cells in healthy people across ages (dated by TCRdb to the mid-2010s). Library prep was done by 5' RACE. The data were produced on an Illumina HiSeq 2500. The second PCR ran for about 6 to 11 cycles and used a J-beta primer mix along with a sample-barcoded 5' primer. The public reads were reanalyzed by TCRdb: fastp trimming at Q25, MiXCR alignment, in-frame beta chains only. Rows merge per CDR3 protein into single entries with the most common DNA and genes. Across this sample there are about 1,500,000 distinct CDR3 sequences, with 28% seen only once. In total, the top ten clones hold roughly 8.2% of the sample. Sequenced sample: blood. The receptor source for this set is a woman under 40 in good health.

This clonotype was counted between two and nine times. This chain connects TRBV20-1 to TRBJ2-5; D is unresolved. The V gene lost 2 bases and the J gene lost 2 bases, with 18 bases spanning the gap. In germline, CDR1 is DFQATT, CDR2 SNEGSKA (reference sequence). The CDR3 totals 16 residues. The CDR3 DNA reads as TGCAGTGCTAGACCGGCGAAGGGCGGTGGGCAAGAGACCCAGTACTTC. It is translated as CSARPAKGGGQETQYF.

This clonotype has ten or more counts. The chain uses TRBV6-6 and TRBJ1-2, with D perhaps matching TRBD1 (6 bases). Germline CDR1 and CDR2: MNHNY and SVGAGI (reference sequence). The CDR3 spans 14 residues. V lost 4 bases and J 2 bases, leaving 11 bases between the germline ends. CDR3 loop: CASSWQGQNYGYTF. As DNA, the CDR3 is TGTGCCAGCAGTTGGCAGGGGCAAAACTATGGCTACACCTTC.

This clonotype was seen ten or more times. The rearrangement uses TRBV9 and TRBJ2-1; the match to TRBD1 covers 9 bases. The junction had 13 bases not matched to a gene; V was cut back by 4 bases and J by 8 bases. The CDR3 is 16 residues long. CDR1 is SGDLS, CDR2 YYNGEE, per germline. CDR3 in DNA: TGTGCCAGCAGCCCTGAGGACAGGGGCCCGTCGGATGAGCAGTTCTTC. This codes for CASSPEDRGPSDEQFF.

V and J are TRBV12-5 and TRBJ2-1, with D perhaps TRBD2 (6 bases). This CDR3 comprises 17 residues. CDR1 and CDR2 from the germline V gene are LGHNT and FRNRAP. V was pared by 7 bases and J by 5 bases, with 24 bases between. CDR3 DNA: TGTGCTAGTGCCCGACCCGGGTTAGCGGATAAACACAATGAGCAGTTCTTC. As protein: CASARPGLADKHNEQFF.

The chain couples TRBV20-1 to TRBJ1-5, with D perhaps TRBD1 (6 bases). CDR3 size: 14 residues. V gave up 6 bases and J gave up 4 bases, with 16 bases separating them. Looked up from germline, CDR1 is DFQATT and CDR2 is SNEGSKA (reference sequence). This CDR3 reads CSATNSGANQPQHF. CDR3 nucleotides: TGCAGTGCCACCAACTCGGGGGCTAATCAGCCCCAGCATTTT.

This clonotype came up a few times. The V gene is TRBV20-1, the J gene TRBJ2-1; 15 nucleotides line up with TRBD2. The CDR3 contains 17 residues. Per the germline V gene, CDR1 is DFQATT and CDR2 is SNEGSKA (reference sequence). Trimming cost V 6 bases and J 7 bases; bases outside gene matches: 13. CDR3 sequence: CSAAGLAGGPGVNEQFF. The CDR3 nucleotides read TGCAGTGCCGCTGGACTAGCGGGGGGGCCAGGGGTTAATGAGCAGTTCTTC.

This clonotype showed up just a few times. The V gene is TRBV9, the J gene TRBJ1-4; no clear D gene. V was clipped by 0 bases and J by 2 bases, with 11 bases between them. The CDR3 covers 16 residues. Per the germline V gene, CDR1 is SGDLS and CDR2 is YYNGEE. The CDR3 reads CASSVDPTDTNEKLFF. CDR3 sequence (DNA): TGTGCCAGCAGCGTAGATCCCACGGACACTAATGAAAAACTGTTTTTT.

This clonotype appeared a few times. The chain combines TRBV7-9 with TRBJ2-1; 10 bases line up with TRBD2. The V gene's germline CDR1 is SEHNR and CDR2 FQNEAQ (reference sequence). This CDR3 spans 14 amino acids. The trim removed 10 bases at V and 9 bases at J, leaving 12 bases unmatched. This chain's CDR3 is CAIARAGGPREQFF. The CDR3 DNA reads as TGTGCCATCGCCCGAGCGGGGGGGCCTCGTGAGCAGTTCTTC.

This clonotype has a count of ten or more. Sequence at one end of the junction differs from germline and may be a read error. The V call is TRBV5-1, the J call TRBJ1-2; the match to TRBD1 covers 9 bases. This CDR3 comprises 14 residues. CDR1 is SGHRS and CDR2 is YFSETQ in the germline V gene. CDR3 DNA sequence: TGTGCCAGCAGCTCGGGACAGGGCAACTATGGCTACACCTTC. Encoded protein: CASSSGQGNYGYTF. The full variable domain, rest sourced from reference TRBV5-1 and TRBJ1-2, is KAGVTQTPRYLIKTRGQQVTLSCSPISGHRSVSWYQQTPGQGLQFLFEYFSETQRNKGNFPGRFSGRQFSNSRSEMNVSTLELGDSALYLCASSSGQGNYGYTFGSGTRLTVV.

The rearrangement links TRBV20-1 to TRBJ2-1; TRBD1 matches 10 bases. The CDR3 consists of 14 residues. V was clipped by 5 bases and J by 9 bases; unmatched bases: 10. From germline, CDR1 is DFQATT and CDR2 SNEGSKA (reference sequence). The CDR3 DNA reads TGCAGTGCTCTCCCGGACAGGGGGTTCTCTGAGCAGTTCTTC. Its translation is CSALPDRGFSEQFF.

This chain joins TRBV21-1 and TRBJ1-2; the D call in the table, TRBD1, was not verified against the DNA. TRBV21-1 is noted as a pseudogene. The CDR3 is 16 amino acids. For the CDR3, the DNA is TGTGCCAGCAGCACACGGACAGGGTTGAGTAACTATGGCTACACCTTC. The encoded protein is CASSTRTGLSNYGYTF.

The chain uses TRBV3-1 and TRBJ1-1; TRBD1 might be the D (6 bases). The CDR3 consists of 15 residues. V shed 2 bases and J shed 0 bases, with 10 bases lying between them. In germline, CDR1 is LGHDT, CDR2 YNNKEL (reference sequence). CDR3 protein: CASSQWTDLNTEAFF. The CDR3 DNA sequence: TGTGCCAGCAGCCAATGGACAGATTTGAACACTGAAGCTTTCTTT.

This clonotype was detected many times. The chain recombines TRBV10-3 with TRBJ2-5; 8 nucleotides agree with TRBD1. The CDR3 is made up of 15 amino acids. Trimming removed 0 bases from V and 5 bases from J; junction bases left unmatched: 5. CDR1 is ENHRY, CDR2 SYGVKD, per germline. The CDR3 here is CAISESGTGGETQYF. CDR3 coding DNA: TGTGCCATCAGTGAGTCCGGGACAGGTGGGGAGACCCAGTACTTC.

This clonotype turned up a few times. The V gene is TRBV7-2, the J gene TRBJ2-1, with D possibly TRBD2 on 7 matching bases. Trimming took off 3 bases at V and 6 bases at J, with 15 bases between the two ends. CDR3 length: 15 residues. CDR1 SGHTA and CDR2 FQGNSA come from the germline V gene. The CDR3 bases are TGTGCCAGCAGCTTTGAGTGGGGGGGCGGCAATGAGCAGTTCTTC. It is translated as CASSFEWGGGNEQFF.

A few counts support this clonotype. One junction end disagrees with the germline gene, perhaps due to a read error. The chain employs TRBV6-6 and TRBJ2-1; D might be TRBD1 (6 bases). The CDR3 is 15 residues long. Looked up from germline, CDR1 is MNHNY and CDR2 is SVGAGI (reference sequence). The CDR3 DNA follows: TGTACCAGCAGTTATATGGACAGCTCCTACAATGAGCAGTTCTTC. Its protein is CTSSYMDSSYNEQFF.

Only a few counts were recorded for this clonotype. The chain combines TRBV6-1 with TRBJ2-5; TRBD2 might be the D (5 bases). V shed 4 bases and J shed 1 base, with 7 bases lying between them. The CDR3 has 13 amino acids. The germline V gene encodes CDR1 MNHNS and CDR2 SASEGT. CDR3 bases: TGTGCCAGCAGTGTCGAGGGCCAAGAGACCCAGTACTTC. It codes for CASSVEGQETQYF.

CDR3 region: CAISGGIAGESDTQYF. The CDR3 DNA follows: TGTGCCATCAGTGGAGGAATAGCGGGAGAATCGGATACGCAGTATTTT. This rearrangement joins TRBV10-3 to TRBJ2-3; 9 bases fit TRBD2. With 4 bases clipped from V and 6 bases from J, the junction kept 11 bases outside the gene matches. Germline CDR1 ENHRY, CDR2 SYGVKD. The CDR3 length is 16 residues.

Concerning this clonotype: The junction shows a germline mismatch at one end, possibly a read error. CDR3 region: CVSSLRRSMGENTEAFF. The CDR3, as DNA: TGCGTCAGCAGCTTGAGACGCAGCATGGGTGAGAACACTGAAGCTTTCTTT. The chain uses TRBV5-1 and TRBJ1-1, with D hard to call. Germline CDR1 is SGHRS and CDR2 is YFSETQ. The CDR3 totals 17 residues.

The chain links TRBV3-1 to TRBJ2-7; D is ambiguous. Germline V gives CDR1 LGHDT, CDR2 YNNKEL (reference sequence). The V gene lost 4 bases and the J gene lost 6 bases, with 7 bases spanning the gap. This CDR3 is 11 amino acids long. The CDR3 is CASSLYTEQYF. For the CDR3, the DNA is TGTGCCAGCAGCCTATATACCGAGCAGTACTTC.

This clonotype has a handful of counts. The chain uses TRBV4-1 and TRBJ1-2; TRBD1 matches 10 bases. The CDR3 covers 16 residues. The ends lost 3 bases at V and 4 bases at J; junction bases unmatched: 8. Germline-derived CDR1 and CDR2 are MGHRA and YSYEKL. The CDR3: CASSQPRDRGLYGYTF. Here the CDR3 DNA reads TGCGCCAGCAGCCAGCCTCGGGACAGGGGCCTCTATGGCTACACCTTC.

This clonotype was recorded at least ten times. The chain employs TRBV10-3 and TRBJ2-7; 7 bases are a match to TRBD1. The V gene end was trimmed by 6 bases and the J gene end by 6 bases; junction bases not matched to a gene: 8. This CDR3 has 13 amino acids. Germline V CDR1 and CDR2: ENHRY, SYGVKD. This CDR3 reads CAIRLTGAGEQYF. The CDR3 bases are TGTGCCATCAGATTAACAGGGGCGGGCGAGCAGTACTTC.